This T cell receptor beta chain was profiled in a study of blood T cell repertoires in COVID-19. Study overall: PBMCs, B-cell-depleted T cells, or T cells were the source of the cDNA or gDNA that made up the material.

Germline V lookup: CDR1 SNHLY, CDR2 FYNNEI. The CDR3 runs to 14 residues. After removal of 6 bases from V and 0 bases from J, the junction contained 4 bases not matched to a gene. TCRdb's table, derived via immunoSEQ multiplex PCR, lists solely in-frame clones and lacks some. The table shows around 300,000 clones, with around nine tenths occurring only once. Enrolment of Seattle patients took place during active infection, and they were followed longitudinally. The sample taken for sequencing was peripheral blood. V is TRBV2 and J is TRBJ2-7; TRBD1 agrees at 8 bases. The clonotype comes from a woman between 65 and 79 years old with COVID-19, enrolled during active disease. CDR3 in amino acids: CASSGQGASYEQYF. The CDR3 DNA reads TGTGCCAGCAGCGGACAGGGTGCCTCCTACGAGCAGTACTTC.